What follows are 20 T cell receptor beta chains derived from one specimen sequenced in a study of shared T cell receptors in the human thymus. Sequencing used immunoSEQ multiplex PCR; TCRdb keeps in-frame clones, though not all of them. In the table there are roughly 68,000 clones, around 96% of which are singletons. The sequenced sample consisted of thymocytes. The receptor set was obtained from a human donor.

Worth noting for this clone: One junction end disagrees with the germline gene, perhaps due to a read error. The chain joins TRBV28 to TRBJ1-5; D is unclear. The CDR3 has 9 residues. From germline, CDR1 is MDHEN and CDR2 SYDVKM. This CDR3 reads CASSQPQHF. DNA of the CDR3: TGTGCCAGCAGTCAGCCCCAGCATTTT.

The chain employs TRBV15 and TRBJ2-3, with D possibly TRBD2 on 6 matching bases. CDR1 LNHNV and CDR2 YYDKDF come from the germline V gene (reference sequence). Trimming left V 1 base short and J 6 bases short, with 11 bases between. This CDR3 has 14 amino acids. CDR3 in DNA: TGTGCCACCAGCAGAGTGCGGAGGGGCGATACGCAGTATTTT. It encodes CATSRVRRGDTQYF.

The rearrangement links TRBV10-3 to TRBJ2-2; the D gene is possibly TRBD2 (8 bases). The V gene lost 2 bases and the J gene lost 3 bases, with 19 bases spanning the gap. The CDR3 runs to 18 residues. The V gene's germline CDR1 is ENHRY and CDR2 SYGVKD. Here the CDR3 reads CAISEPTGRGQYTGELFF. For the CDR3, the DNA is TGTGCCATCAGTGAGCCAACCGGGAGGGGGCAGTACACCGGGGAGCTGTTTTTT.

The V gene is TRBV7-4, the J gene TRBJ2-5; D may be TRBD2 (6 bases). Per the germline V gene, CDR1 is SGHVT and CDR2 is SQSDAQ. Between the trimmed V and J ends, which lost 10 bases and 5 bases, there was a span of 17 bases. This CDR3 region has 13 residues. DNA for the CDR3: TGTGCCATATATAGCGGCCCCGAGGAGACCCAGTACTTC. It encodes CAIYSGPEETQYF.

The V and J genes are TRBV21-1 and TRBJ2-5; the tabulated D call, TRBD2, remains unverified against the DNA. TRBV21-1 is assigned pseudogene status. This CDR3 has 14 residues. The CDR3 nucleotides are TGTGCCAGCAGCAAAGTGGGAGTCGGAGAGACCCAGTACTTC. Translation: CASSKVGVGETQYF.

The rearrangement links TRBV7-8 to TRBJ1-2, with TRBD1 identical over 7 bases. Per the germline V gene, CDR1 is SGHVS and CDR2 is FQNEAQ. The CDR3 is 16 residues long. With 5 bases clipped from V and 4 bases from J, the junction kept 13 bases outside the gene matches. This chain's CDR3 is CASSAALLTGIYGYTF. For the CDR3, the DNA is TGTGCCAGCAGCGCTGCACTATTGACAGGGATCTATGGCTACACCTTC.

The CDR3 is CASSAQRTPKEGNSPLHF. The CDR3 DNA reads TGTGCCAGCAGCGCCCAGCGGACACCCAAAGAGGGTAATTCACCCCTCCACTTT. This chain uses TRBV11-2 with TRBJ1-6; the D gene is possibly TRBD1 (5 bases). The CDR3 extends over 18 amino acids. The germline V and J ends were trimmed by 5 bases and 6 bases, with 23 bases remaining between them. Germline lookup yields CDR1 SGHAT and CDR2 FQNNGV.

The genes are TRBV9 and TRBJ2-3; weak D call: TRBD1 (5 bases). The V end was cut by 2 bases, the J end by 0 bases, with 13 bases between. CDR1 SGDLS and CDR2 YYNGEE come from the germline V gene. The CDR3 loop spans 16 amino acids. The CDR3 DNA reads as TGTGCCAGCAGCGTTTGGGGCCGTACTAGCACAGATACGCAGTATTTT. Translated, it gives CASSVWGRTSTDTQYF.

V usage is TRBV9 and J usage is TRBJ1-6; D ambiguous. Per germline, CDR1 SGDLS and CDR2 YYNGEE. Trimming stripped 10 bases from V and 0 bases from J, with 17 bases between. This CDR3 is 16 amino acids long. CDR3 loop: CAPRREVYSYNSPLHF. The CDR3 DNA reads TGTGCCCCTCGAAGGGAGGTCTACTCCTATAATTCACCCCTCCACTTT.

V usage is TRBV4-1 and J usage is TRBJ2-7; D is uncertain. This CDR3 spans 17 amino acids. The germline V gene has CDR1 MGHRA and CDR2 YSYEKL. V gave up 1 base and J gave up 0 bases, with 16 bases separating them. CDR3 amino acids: CASSQVGSGLHSYEQYF. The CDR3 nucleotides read TGCGCCAGCAGCCAAGTAGGATCAGGCTTACACTCCTACGAGCAGTACTTC.

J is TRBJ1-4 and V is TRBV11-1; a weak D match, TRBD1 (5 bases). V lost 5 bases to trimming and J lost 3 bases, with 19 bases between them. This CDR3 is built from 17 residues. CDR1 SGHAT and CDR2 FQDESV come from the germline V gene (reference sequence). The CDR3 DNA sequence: TGTGCCAGCAGCAGGGTGTCGGGGGATCTTGCTAATGAAAAACTGTTTTTT. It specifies CASSRVSGDLANEKLFF.

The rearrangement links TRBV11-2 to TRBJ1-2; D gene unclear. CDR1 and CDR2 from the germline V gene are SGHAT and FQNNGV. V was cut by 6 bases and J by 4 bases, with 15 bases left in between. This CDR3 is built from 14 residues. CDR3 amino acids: CASREDGRAYGYTF. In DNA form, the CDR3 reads TGTGCCAGCAGAGAGGACGGCAGAGCCTATGGCTACACCTTC.

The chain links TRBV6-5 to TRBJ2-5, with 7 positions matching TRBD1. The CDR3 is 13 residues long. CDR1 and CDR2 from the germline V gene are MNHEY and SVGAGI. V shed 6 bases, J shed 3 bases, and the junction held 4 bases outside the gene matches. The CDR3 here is CASRRQGEETQYF. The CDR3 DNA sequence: TGTGCCAGCAGGCGACAGGGCGAAGAGACCCAGTACTTC.

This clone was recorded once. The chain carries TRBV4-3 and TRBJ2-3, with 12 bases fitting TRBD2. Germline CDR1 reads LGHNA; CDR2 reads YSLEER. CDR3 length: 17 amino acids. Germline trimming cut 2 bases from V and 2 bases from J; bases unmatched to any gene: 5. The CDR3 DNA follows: TGCGCCAGCAGCCAACCAAGACTAGCGGGGGCCACAGATACGCAGTATTTT. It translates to CASSQPRLAGATDTQYF.

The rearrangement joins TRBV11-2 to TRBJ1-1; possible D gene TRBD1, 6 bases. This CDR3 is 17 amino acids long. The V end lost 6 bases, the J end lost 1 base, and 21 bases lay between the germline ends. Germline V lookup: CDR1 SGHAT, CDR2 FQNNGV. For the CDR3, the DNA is TGTGCCAGCAGAACTAAGACTCCAGGGGCCCCGAACACTGAAGCTTTCTTT. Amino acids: CASRTKTPGAPNTEAFF.

CDR3 nucleotides: TGTGCCACCAGCAGAGACGGGGGAAAGGGGGGCTACACCTTC. It translates to CATSRDGGKGGYTF. This rearrangement joins TRBV15 to TRBJ1-2, with D tentatively TRBD1 (5 bases). Germline V CDR1 and CDR2: LNHNV, YYDKDF (reference sequence). This CDR3 contains 14 residues. V lost 0 bases and J lost 8, with 13 bases in between.

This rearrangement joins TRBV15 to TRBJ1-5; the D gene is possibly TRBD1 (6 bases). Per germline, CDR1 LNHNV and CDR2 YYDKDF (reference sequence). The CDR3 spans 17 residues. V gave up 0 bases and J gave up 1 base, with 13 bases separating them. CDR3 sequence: CATSRDKGQKSNQPQHF. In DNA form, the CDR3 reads TGTGCCACCAGCAGAGATAAAGGACAGAAAAGCAATCAGCCCCAGCATTTT.

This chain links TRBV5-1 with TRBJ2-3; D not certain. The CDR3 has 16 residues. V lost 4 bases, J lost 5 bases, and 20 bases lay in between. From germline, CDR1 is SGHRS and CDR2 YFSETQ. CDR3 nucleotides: TGCGCCAGCAGCCCTAGTCCTACCCTCGTTATAGATACGCAGTATTTT. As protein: CASSPSPTLVIDTQYF.

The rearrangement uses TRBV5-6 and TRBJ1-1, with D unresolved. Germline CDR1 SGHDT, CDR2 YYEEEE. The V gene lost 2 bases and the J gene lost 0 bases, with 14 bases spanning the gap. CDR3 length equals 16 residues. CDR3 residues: CASSFRQPSMNTEAFF. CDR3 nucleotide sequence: TGTGCCAGCAGCTTTCGGCAGCCTTCTATGAACACTGAAGCTTTCTTT.

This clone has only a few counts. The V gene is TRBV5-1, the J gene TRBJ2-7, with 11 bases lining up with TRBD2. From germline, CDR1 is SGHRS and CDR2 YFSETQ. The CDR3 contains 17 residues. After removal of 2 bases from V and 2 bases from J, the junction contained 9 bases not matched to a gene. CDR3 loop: CASSFPITSGGAYEQYF. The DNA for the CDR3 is TGCGCCAGCAGCTTCCCCATTACTAGCGGGGGAGCCTACGAGCAGTACTTC.